This TCR beta chain emerged from a study of blood T cell repertoires in COVID-19. The wider study: Sample material is recorded as cDNA or gDNA derived from T cells, B-cell-depleted T cells, or PBMCs.

Per the original data handling: Amplified reference gene primers provided the basis for estimating nucleated cell counts. Repertoires were generated with immunoSEQ multiplex PCR, while TCRdb's copy carries only in-frame clones and drops some. The DNA gave D and trimming, while V, J and clone size come from that table. The sample holds some 76,000 clones, about 89% seen once. The germline V gene encodes CDR1 MNHEY and CDR2 SMNVEV (reference sequence). The CDR3 loop spans 13 amino acids. V was pared by 6 bases and J by 7 bases, with 7 bases of the junction left unmatched. This clonotype was sampled from a man aged 55 to 70 with acute or convalescent COVID-19. V is TRBV27 and J is TRBJ2-5; 8 bases align to TRBD1. Sequencing was performed on peripheral blood. The CDR3 DNA reads as TGTGCCAGCAGGGGACAGGTGCCTAGGACCCAGTACTTC. It translates to CASRGQVPRTQYF.